Below are 5 T cell receptor beta chains sequenced from a single sample in a study of blood T cell repertoires in COVID-19. Clones were read by immunoSEQ multiplex PCR, and TCRdb kept only the in-frame ones, dropping some. The sample lists some 400,000 clones; roughly 92% were seen once. Sequencing was done on a sample of PBMCs or T cells enriched from blood (not recorded which). The receptor set was obtained from a woman aged 40 to 49 who had been exposed to COVID-19.

This chain joins TRBV5-8 and TRBJ2-5; the D gene is possibly TRBD2 (5 bases). Trimming shortened V by 1 base and J by 4 bases, and 8 bases separated the two germline ends. Germline V lookup: CDR1 SGHTS, CDR2 YDEGEE. The CDR3 has 13 amino acids. The CDR3 loop is CASSLFRGETQYF. Written as DNA, the CDR3 is TGTGCCAGCAGCTTGTTTCGGGGAGAGACCCAGTACTTC.

V gene TRBV13 combines with J gene TRBJ1-2; tentative D call: TRBD1 (5 bases). This CDR3 has 14 amino acids. Trimming shortened V by 5 bases and J by 4 bases, and 14 bases separated the two germline ends. Germline lookup yields CDR1 PRHDT and CDR2 FYEKMQ (reference sequence). CDR3 in DNA: TGTGCCAGCAGCCCCCAGGGCTCTCCCTATGGCTACACCTTC. It yields the protein CASSPQGSPYGYTF.

The CDR3 DNA reads TGCACCAGCAGCCAAGATGGCAACCAGCAGTTCTTC. This sequence encodes CTSSQDGNQQFF. V usage is TRBV1 and J usage is TRBJ2-1; TRBD1 is the table's D call and was not checked against the DNA. TRBV1 is a listed pseudogene. The CDR3 sequence is 12 residues long.

The rearrangement joins TRBV12-3 or TRBV12-4 to TRBJ1-2, with 10 bases fitting TRBD1. The CDR3 contains 13 residues. V gave up 7 bases and J gave up 8 bases; unmatched junction bases: 7. The CDR3 sequence: CASTPGQGKGYTF. The CDR3 DNA follows: TGTGCCAGCACACCGGGACAGGGGAAGGGCTACACCTTC.

This chain connects TRBV29-1 to TRBJ2-2; TRBD1 agrees at 7 bases. Per the germline V gene, CDR1 is SQVTM and CDR2 is ANQGSEA. CDR3 length: 13 residues. J lost 1 base, V lost 7 bases, and 3 bases had no gene match. CDR3 sequence (DNA): TGCAGCGCGACAGGGAAGAACACCGGGGAGCTGTTTTTT. The encoded protein is CSATGKNTGELFF.